A single sample gave rise to the 14 T cell receptor beta chains below, sequenced in a study of T cell responses to AZD1222 COVID-19 vaccine. The assay was immunoSEQ multiplex PCR, and TCRdb's table has in-frame clones only and misses some. The table lists some 84,000 clones, 87% of them singletons, with 11% in the top ten. Sequencing used peripheral blood, obtained 28 days after the second AZD1222 dose. The receptors were gathered from an adult who received the AZD1222 COVID-19 vaccine.

V gene TRBV11-2 combines with J gene TRBJ2-1, with 11 bases matching TRBD2. Germline assignment: CDR1 SGHAT and CDR2 FQNNGV. V lost 5 bases and J lost 10; bases outside the gene matches: 16. This CDR3 comprises 17 residues. CDR3 protein: CASSLSRLAGGTGEQFF. DNA of the CDR3: TGTGCCAGCAGCCTTTCCCGGCTAGCGGGGGGTACGGGCGAGCAGTTCTTC.

The chain combines TRBV5-6 with TRBJ1-6; perhaps TRBD1 as D (5 bases). V lost 4 bases and J lost 1, with 21 bases in between. The CDR3 is 19 amino acids. CDR1 is SGHDT, CDR2 YYEEEE, per germline. The CDR3 DNA is TGTGCCAGCAGCACCAACCGGGACCCTGGAGGGTCCTATAATTCACCCCTCCACTTT. Translation gives CASSTNRDPGGSYNSPLHF.

The chain joins TRBV7-9 to TRBJ2-6; D might be TRBD1 (6 bases). Trimming shortened V by 6 bases and J by 2 bases, and 11 bases separated the two germline ends. Germline V gene sequence: CDR1 SEHNR, CDR2 FQNEAQ (reference sequence). The CDR3 loop spans 15 amino acids. CDR3 in amino acids: CASREPGAGANVLTF. CDR3 coding DNA: TGTGCCAGCAGGGAACCAGGGGCTGGGGCCAACGTCCTGACTTTC.

The rearrangement joins TRBV27 to TRBJ1-6; D perhaps matches TRBD1 (6 bases). The CDR3 sequence is 15 residues long. Germline CDR1 and CDR2: MNHEY and SMNVEV (reference sequence). The V end lost 2 bases, the J end lost 11 bases, and 16 bases lay between the germline ends. In nucleotides, the CDR3 is TGTGCCAGCAGTTTAAGGGACATCCTGCGAGCACCCCTCCACTTT. It encodes CASSLRDILRAPLHF.

This chain uses TRBV5-6 with TRBJ2-5, with 9 bases identical to TRBD2. The CDR3 is made up of 15 amino acids. J gave up 7 bases and V 1 base, and 8 bases lay outside the gene matches. Germline V gene lookup returns CDR1 SGHDT and CDR2 YYEEEE. Written as DNA, the CDR3 is TGTGCCAGCAGCTTGCGAGCGGGGGGCCACGGGACCCAGTACTTC. Residues: CASSLRAGGHGTQYF.

The CDR3 bases are TGCGCCAGCAGCTTGGAAGGGGGCGGTTCTCAAGAGACCCAGTACTTC. It specifies CASSLEGGGSQETQYF. This chain connects TRBV5-1 to TRBJ2-5; 7 positions match TRBD1. The ends lost 0 bases at V and 2 bases at J; junction bases unmatched: 7. Germline CDR1 reads SGHRS; CDR2 reads YFSETQ. The CDR3 has 16 residues.

The V and J genes are TRBV6-5 and TRBJ2-3; D might be TRBD1 (6 bases). The germline V and J ends were trimmed by 0 bases and 4 bases, with 11 bases remaining between them. Germline CDR1 reads MNHEY; CDR2 reads SVGAGI. This CDR3 comprises 15 residues. Written as DNA, the CDR3 is TGTGCCAGCAGTTACTCGGGAAGGGGGTCAGATACGCAGTATTTT. Encoded protein: CASSYSGRGSDTQYF.

This clone was counted a few times. This chain uses TRBV27 with TRBJ2-5, with D tentatively TRBD1 (6 bases). The V gene's germline CDR1 is MNHEY and CDR2 SMNVEV (reference sequence). The V end was cut by 4 bases, the J end by 13 bases, with 19 bases between. The length of the CDR3 is 13 residues. CDR3 region: CASSSGPGQPWYF. DNA of the CDR3: TGTGCCAGCAGTTCCGGGCCCGGACAGCCTTGGTACTTC.

This chain links TRBV7-9 with TRBJ1-1; perhaps TRBD1 as D (6 bases). In germline, CDR1 is SEHNR, CDR2 FQNEAQ (reference sequence). The CDR3 length is 13 residues. Deletions cut 2 bases from V and 5 bases from J, with 9 bases between. The CDR3 region has the DNA TGTGCCAGCAGCTTATTCCAGGGGACTGAAGCTTTCTTT. It yields the protein CASSLFQGTEAFF.

The chain carries TRBV6-6 and TRBJ1-4; 8 bases are a match to TRBD1. Germline lookup yields CDR1 MNHNY and CDR2 SVGAGI (reference sequence). The CDR3 is made up of 16 amino acids. V dropped 2 bases and J dropped 3; count of bases not matched to a gene: 5. The CDR3: CASSYGQGKANEKLFF. The CDR3, as DNA: TGTGCCAGCAGTTACGGACAGGGTAAAGCTAATGAAAAACTGTTTTTT.

A few counts support this clone. The V call is TRBV20-1, the J call TRBJ1-6; possible D gene TRBD1, 5 bases. In germline, CDR1 is DFQATT, CDR2 SNEGSKA (reference sequence). V lost 3 bases and J 14 bases, leaving 20 bases between the germline ends. The CDR3 has 14 amino acids. The CDR3 loop is CSASYRRGNGALHF. The CDR3 DNA is TGCAGTGCTAGTTACAGGCGCGGCAATGGGGCCCTCCACTTT.

In nucleotides, the CDR3 is TGTGCCACCAGCGGAAACAGCGGGGGAGAGACCCAGTACTTC. Translating gives CATSGNSGGETQYF. This chain links TRBV15 with TRBJ2-5; 8 nucleotides line up with TRBD2. V was pared by 5 bases and J by 4 bases, with 6 bases of the junction left unmatched. In germline, CDR1 is LNHNV, CDR2 YYDKDF (reference sequence). The CDR3 spans 14 residues.

The V call is TRBV5-1, the J call TRBJ2-1, with unresolved D. CDR1 is SGHRS, CDR2 YFSETQ, per germline. Trimming removed 4 bases at V and 0 bases at J, with 14 bases between. This CDR3 comprises 16 residues. The CDR3 protein is CASSPWTRGSYNEQFF. For the CDR3, the DNA is TGCGCCAGCAGCCCTTGGACGAGAGGCTCCTACAATGAGCAGTTCTTC.

The CDR3 sequence is CASNRLDTEAFF. CDR3 DNA: TGTGCCAGCAACCGATTAGACACTGAAGCTTTCTTT. The chain joins TRBV6-5 to TRBJ1-1, with D unresolved. Trimming stripped 7 bases from V and 3 bases from J, with 9 bases between. Germline CDR1 is MNHEY and CDR2 is SVGAGI. The CDR3 is made up of 12 amino acids.